Below are 18 T cell receptor beta chains sequenced from a single sample in a study of T cells expressing NK-cell markers. For each CDR3 protein, TCRdb gives one entry from its re-call of the 5' RACE reads, without DNA. Recorded for this sample: more than 120,000 distinct CDR3 sequences. Sequenced sample: blood T cells: a sorted CD56 or NKG2C T cell subset, CD4+ or CD8+ T cells, or bulk PBMC T cells (not recorded which). These receptor sequences come from a man between 18 and 35 years old in good health.

The CDR3 sequence: CASSLRGRKSYTF. The chain couples TRBV5-5 to TRBJ1-2; the TRBD1 assignment by TCRdb is unverifiable without DNA. Germline lookup yields CDR1 SGHKS and CDR2 YYEKEE (reference sequence). The CDR3 runs 13 residues.

The chain uses TRBV7-9 and TRBJ2-2; no DNA is available, so the TRBD2 call from TCRdb remains unchecked. The CDR3 totals 16 residues. Germline CDR1 SEHNR, CDR2 FQNEAQ (reference sequence). The CDR3 protein is CASSPLSGKGTGELFF.

The chain combines TRBV18 with TRBJ2-1; TCRdb's D call of TRBD2 is untestable without DNA. In germline, CDR1 is KGHSH, CDR2 LQKENI. The CDR3 loop spans 14 amino acids. The CDR3 protein is CASSPTGGPGEQFF.

The chain combines TRBV27 with TRBJ2-5; without DNA, the TCRdb call of TRBD1 cannot be checked. CDR1 is MNHEY, CDR2 SMNVEV, per germline (reference sequence). This CDR3 spans 14 amino acids. CDR3 residues: CASSFRAERETQYF.

The chain carries TRBV12-3 or TRBV12-4 and TRBJ2-1; the TCRdb call, TRBD1, lacks DNA for checking. The CDR3 runs to 16 residues. CDR3 in amino acids: CASSGRQAQPYNEQFF.

The J gene is TRBJ1-1, the V gene TRBV10-2. The V gene's germline CDR1 is WSHSY and CDR2 SAAADI. CDR3 length: 15 residues. The CDR3 is CASSESETSNTEAFF.

This sequence joins TRBV9 and TRBJ2-7; TCRdb names TRBD1, which stays unverified in the absence of DNA. There are 15 residues in the CDR3. Germline V gene data show CDR1 as SGDLS and CDR2 as YYNGEE. The chain's CDR3 is CASSVLGTDSYEQYF.

The chain uses TRBV14 and TRBJ2-2. The CDR3 runs to 13 residues. Germline CDR1 SGHDN, CDR2 FVKESK. The CDR3 loop reads CASSPANTGELFF.

The CDR3 region is CASSWVIQETQYF. The genes are TRBV5-5 and TRBJ2-5. The CDR3 length is 13 residues. CDR1 and CDR2 (germline): SGHKS, YYEKEE (reference sequence).

CDR3 amino acids: CSVDGSGFNTEAFF. This chain joins TRBV29-1 and TRBJ1-1; TCRdb reports TRBD1, a call that lacks DNA to check it against. The germline CDR1 and CDR2 sequences are SQVTM and ANQGSEA. The CDR3 totals 14 residues.

The V and J genes are TRBV27 and TRBJ2-7; TCRdb indicates TRBD2, and absent DNA this call remains unverified. This CDR3 comprises 14 residues. Germline V CDR1 and CDR2: MNHEY, SMNVEV (reference sequence). This CDR3 is CASSPGTSYYEQYF.

The rearrangement uses TRBV18 and TRBJ2-7. The CDR3 is 13 amino acids. CDR1 is KGHSH, CDR2 LQKENI, per germline. The CDR3: CASSPADGYEQYF.

This chain uses TRBV6-2 or TRBV6-3 with TRBJ2-1; the TCRdb call, TRBD2, lacks DNA for checking. Germline loops: CDR1 MNHEY, CDR2 SVGEGT. The CDR3 is 16 residues long. CDR3 sequence: CASSPTSGKGYNEQFF.

This chain uses TRBV20-1 with TRBJ1-6; the TCRdb call, TRBD1, lacks DNA for checking. The germline gives CDR1 DFQATT, CDR2 SNEGSKA (reference sequence). This CDR3 region has 16 residues. CDR3 residues: CSARAREGAGSSPLHF.

The chain combines TRBV12-3 or TRBV12-4 with TRBJ2-5; TCRdb designates TRBD1, a call that cannot be tested without DNA. There are 15 residues in the CDR3. The CDR3 spells CASSLTRDKQETQYF.

This chain uses TRBV14 with TRBJ2-1; TCRdb proposes TRBD1, but this gene call is untestable without DNA. CDR1 and CDR2 (germline): SGHDN, FVKESK. The CDR3 spans 15 residues. The chain's CDR3 is CASSQYRSLYNEQFF.

V and J are TRBV2 and TRBJ2-1; there is no DNA to check the TCRdb D call of TRBD1. This CDR3 has 13 residues. In germline, CDR1 is SNHLY, CDR2 FYNNEI. The CDR3 protein is CASSDRGIDEQFF. Supplemented by reference TRBV2 and TRBJ2-1, the full variable domain reads EPEVTQTPSHQVTQMGQEVILRCVPISNHLYFYWYRQILGQKVEFLVSFYNNEISEKSEIFDDQFSVERPDGSNFTLKIRSTKLEDSAMYFCASSDRGIDEQFFGPGTRLTVL.

This chain connects TRBV27 to TRBJ2-7; checking the TCRdb D call of TRBD1 is not possible without DNA. CDR1 and CDR2 from the germline V gene are MNHEY and SMNVEV (reference sequence). This CDR3 spans 11 amino acids. CDR3 loop: CASGRGLEQYF.